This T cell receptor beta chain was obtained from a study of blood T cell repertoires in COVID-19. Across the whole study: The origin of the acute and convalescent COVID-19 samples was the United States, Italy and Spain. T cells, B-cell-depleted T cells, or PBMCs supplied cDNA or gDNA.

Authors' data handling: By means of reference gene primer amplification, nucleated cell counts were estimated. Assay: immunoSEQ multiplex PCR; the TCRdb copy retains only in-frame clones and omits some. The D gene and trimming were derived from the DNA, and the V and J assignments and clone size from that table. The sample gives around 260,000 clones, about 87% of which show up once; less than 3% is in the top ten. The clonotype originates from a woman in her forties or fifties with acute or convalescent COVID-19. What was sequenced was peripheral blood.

CDR3 nucleotide sequence: TGTGCCAGCGGCCCCCAGGGCTTCTATGGCTACACCTTC. Translation gives CASGPQGFYGYTF. V gene TRBV27 combines with J gene TRBJ1-2; a possible D gene is TRBD1 (5 bases). The CDR3 sequence is 13 residues long. The V gene lost 8 bases and the J gene lost 4 bases, with 14 bases spanning the gap. The germline V gene encodes CDR1 MNHEY and CDR2 SMNVEV (reference sequence).